This TCR beta chain was observed in a study of technical replicates of blood from a handful of donors. V gave up 1 base and J gave up 2 bases; unmatched junction bases: 0. Germline V gene lookup returns CDR1 MNHNS and CDR2 SASEGT. CDR3 length: 14 amino acids. Clones were read by immunoSEQ multiplex PCR, and TCRdb kept only the in-frame ones, dropping some. The data contain tens of thousands of clones, just under 95% of them singletons. V and J are TRBV6-1 and TRBJ1-2; TRBD1 matches at 8 bases. This clonotype was sampled from a human donor in good health. The sample comprised T cells isolated from PBMCs. CDR3 in amino acids: CASSEGTGNYGYTF. The CDR3 bases are TGTGCCAGCAGTGAAGGGACAGGGAACTATGGCTACACCTTC.